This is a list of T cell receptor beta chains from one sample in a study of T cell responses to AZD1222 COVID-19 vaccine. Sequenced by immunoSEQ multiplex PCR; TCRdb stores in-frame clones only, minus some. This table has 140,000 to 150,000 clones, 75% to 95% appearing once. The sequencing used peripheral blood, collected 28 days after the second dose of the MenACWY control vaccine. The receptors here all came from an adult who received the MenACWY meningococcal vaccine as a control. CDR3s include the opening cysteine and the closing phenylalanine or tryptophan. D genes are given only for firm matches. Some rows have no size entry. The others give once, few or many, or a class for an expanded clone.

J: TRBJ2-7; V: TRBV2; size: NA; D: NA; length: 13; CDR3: CASSALQNYEQYF; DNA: TGTGCCAGCAGTGCTTTACAGAACTACGAGCAGTACTTC
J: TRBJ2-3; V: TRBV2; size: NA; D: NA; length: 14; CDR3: CARMESRSTDTQYF; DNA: TGTGCCAGGATGGAGTCTAGAAGCACAGATACGCAGTATTTT
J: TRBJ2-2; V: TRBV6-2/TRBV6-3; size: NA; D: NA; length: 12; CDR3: CASSHNTGELFF; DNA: TGTGCCAGCAGCCATAACACCGGGGAGCTGTTTTTT
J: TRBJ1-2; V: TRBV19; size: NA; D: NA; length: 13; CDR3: CASSPSTNYGYTF; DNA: TGTGCCAGTAGTCCTTCCACTAACTATGGCTACACCTTC
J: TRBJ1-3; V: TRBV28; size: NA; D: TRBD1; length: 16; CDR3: CASSPWTGSSGNTIYF; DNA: TGTGCCAGCAGTCCCTGGACAGGGAGCTCTGGAAACACCATATATTTT
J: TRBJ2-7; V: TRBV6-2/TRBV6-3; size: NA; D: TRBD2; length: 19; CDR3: CASSYTLTSGSLPAYEQYF; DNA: TGTGCCAGCAGTTACACTTTGACTAGCGGGAGTTTGCCGGCCTACGAGCAGTACTTC
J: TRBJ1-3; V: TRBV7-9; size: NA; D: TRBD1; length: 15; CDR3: CASSPQGAEGNTIYF; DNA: TGTGCCAGCAGCCCACAGGGGGCGGAAGGAAACACCATATATTTT
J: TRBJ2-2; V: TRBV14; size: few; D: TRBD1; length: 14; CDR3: CASSPGQGIGELFF; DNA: TGTGCCAGCAGTCCGGGACAGGGGATCGGGGAGCTGTTTTTT
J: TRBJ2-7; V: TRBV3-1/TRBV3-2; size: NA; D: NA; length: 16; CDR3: CASSLRLGTTTGEQYF; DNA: TGTGCCAGCAGCCTCCGCCTTGGGACGACTACGGGCGAGCAGTACTTC
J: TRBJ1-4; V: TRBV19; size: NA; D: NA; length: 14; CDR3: CASSIDPGGRKLFF; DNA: TGTGCCAGTAGTATAGATCCCGGGGGCCGAAAACTGTTTTTT
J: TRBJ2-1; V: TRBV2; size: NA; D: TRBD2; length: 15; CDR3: CASSAGTSGIYEQFF; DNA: TGTGCCAGCAGTGCCGGGACTAGCGGGATTTATGAGCAGTTCTTC
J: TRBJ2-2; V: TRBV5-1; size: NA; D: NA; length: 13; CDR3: CASAMGGTGELFF; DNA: TGCGCCAGCGCGATGGGGGGCACCGGGGAGCTGTTTTTT
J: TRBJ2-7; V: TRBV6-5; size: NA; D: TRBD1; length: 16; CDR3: CASSYSNVLGQGEQYF; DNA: TGTGCCAGCAGTTACTCAAATGTCTTGGGACAGGGAGAGCAGTACTTC
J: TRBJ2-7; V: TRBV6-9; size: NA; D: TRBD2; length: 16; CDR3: CASSYSGGRDSYEQYF; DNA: TGTGCCAGCAGTTATTCCGGCGGGAGGGACTCCTACGAGCAGTACTTC
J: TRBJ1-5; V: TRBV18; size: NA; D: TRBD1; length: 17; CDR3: CASSPPGQGVSNQPQHF; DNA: TGTGCCAGCTCACCACCGGGGCAGGGGGTTAGCAATCAGCCCCAGCATTTT
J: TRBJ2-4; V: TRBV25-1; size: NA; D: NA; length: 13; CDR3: CASSDAGFNIQYF; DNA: TGTGCCAGCAGTGATGCGGGGTTCAACATTCAGTACTTC
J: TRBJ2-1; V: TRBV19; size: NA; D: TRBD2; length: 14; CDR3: CASSLGSSGRAWFF; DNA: TGTGCCAGTAGCCTCGGGAGTAGCGGGAGGGCCTGGTTCTTC
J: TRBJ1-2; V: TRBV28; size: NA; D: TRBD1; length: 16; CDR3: CASSLGGAQGIKGYTF; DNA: TGTGCCAGCAGTTTGGGGGGGGCACAGGGGATTAAGGGCTACACCTTC
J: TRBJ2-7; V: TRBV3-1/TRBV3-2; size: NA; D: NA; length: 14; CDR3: CASSQAGTKYEQYF; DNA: TGTGCCAGCAGCCAAGCCGGGACAAAGTACGAGCAGTACTTC
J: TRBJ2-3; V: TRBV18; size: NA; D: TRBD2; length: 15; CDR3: CASSPIAGVTDTQYF; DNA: TGTGCCAGCTCACCAATAGCGGGAGTTACAGATACGCAGTATTTT
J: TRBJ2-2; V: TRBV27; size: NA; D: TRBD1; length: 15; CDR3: CASSLRTGWTGELFF; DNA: TGTGCCAGCAGTTTGAGGACAGGGTGGACCGGGGAGCTGTTTTTT
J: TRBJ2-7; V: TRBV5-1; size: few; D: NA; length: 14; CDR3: CASSLGGNSYEQYF; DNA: TGCGCCAGCAGCTTGGGCGGAAACTCCTACGAGCAGTACTTC
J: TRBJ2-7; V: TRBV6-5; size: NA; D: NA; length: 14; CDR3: CASSYSRESYEQYF; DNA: TGTGCCAGCAGTTACTCGAGGGAATCCTACGAGCAGTACTTC
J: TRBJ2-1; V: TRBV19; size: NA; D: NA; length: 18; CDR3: CASSIERQGLGSYNEQFF; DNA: TGTGCCAGTAGTATAGAAAGACAGGGACTAGGCTCCTACAATGAGCAGTTCTTC
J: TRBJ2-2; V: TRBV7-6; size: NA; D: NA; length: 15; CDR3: CASSLEIGNTGELFF; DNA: TGTGCCAGCAGCTTAGAGATAGGGAACACCGGGGAGCTGTTTTTT
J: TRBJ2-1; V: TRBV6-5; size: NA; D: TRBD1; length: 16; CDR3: CASSYTGTGKGNEQFF; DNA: TGTGCCAGCAGTTATACCGGGACAGGGAAGGGGAATGAGCAGTTCTTC
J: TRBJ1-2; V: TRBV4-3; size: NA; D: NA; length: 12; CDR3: CASSERDYGYTF; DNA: TGCGCCAGCAGCGAGCGAGACTATGGCTACACCTTC
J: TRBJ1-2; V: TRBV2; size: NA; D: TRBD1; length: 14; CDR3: CASSEDRGLYGYTF; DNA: TGTGCCAGCAGTGAAGACAGGGGTCTCTATGGCTACACCTTC
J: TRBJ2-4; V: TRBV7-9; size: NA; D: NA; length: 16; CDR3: CASSLWLGTFGNIQYF; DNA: TGTGCCAGCAGCTTATGGCTTGGGACATTTGGAAACATTCAGTACTTC
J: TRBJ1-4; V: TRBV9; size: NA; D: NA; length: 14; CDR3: CASSRGTGNEKLFF; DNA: TGTGCCAGCAGTCGAGGAACAGGAAATGAAAAACTGTTTTTT
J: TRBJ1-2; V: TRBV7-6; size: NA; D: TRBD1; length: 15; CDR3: CASSLGAGGNYGYTF; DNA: TGTGCCAGCAGCTTAGGGGCAGGGGGAAACTATGGCTACACCTTC
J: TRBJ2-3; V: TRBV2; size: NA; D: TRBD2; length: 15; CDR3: CASRAGLAGTDTQYF; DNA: TGTGCCAGCAGAGCGGGACTAGCGGGAACAGATACGCAGTATTTT
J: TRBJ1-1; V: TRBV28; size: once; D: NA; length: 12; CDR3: CASSNRGTEAFF; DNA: TGTGCCAGCTCTAATAGAGGCACTGAAGCTTTCTTT
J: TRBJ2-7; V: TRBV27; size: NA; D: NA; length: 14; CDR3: CASSGSRLSYEQYF; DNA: TGTGCCAGCAGCGGTAGCCGTTTGTCCTACGAGCAGTACTTC
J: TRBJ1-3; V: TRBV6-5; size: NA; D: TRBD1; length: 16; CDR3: CASSYPGTGVGNTIYF; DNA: TGTGCCAGCAGTTACCCTGGAACAGGGGTGGGAAACACCATATATTTT
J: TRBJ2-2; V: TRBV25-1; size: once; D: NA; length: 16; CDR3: CASSENSRGPTGELFF; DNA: TGTGCCAGCAGTGAGAACAGCAGGGGTCCCACCGGGGAGCTGTTTTTT
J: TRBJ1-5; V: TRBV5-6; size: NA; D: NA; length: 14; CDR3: CASSLRRGSWPQHF; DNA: TGTGCCAGCAGCTTGAGGAGAGGTTCATGGCCCCAGCATTTT
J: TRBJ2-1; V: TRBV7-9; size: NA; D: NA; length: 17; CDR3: CASSSANRLGTYNEQFF; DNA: TGTGCCAGCAGCTCAGCAAACAGACTAGGAACCTACAATGAGCAGTTCTTC
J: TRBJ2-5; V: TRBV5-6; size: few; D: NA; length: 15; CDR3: CASSLIGRGQETQYF; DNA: TGTGCCAGCAGCTTGATCGGCAGGGGCCAAGAGACCCAGTACTTC
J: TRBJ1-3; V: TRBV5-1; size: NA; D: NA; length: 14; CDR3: CASSLVGTGNTIYF; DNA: TGCGCCAGCAGCTTGGTGGGTACTGGAAACACCATATATTTT
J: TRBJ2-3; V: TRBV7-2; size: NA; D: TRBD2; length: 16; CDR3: CASSSPSGGSADTQYF; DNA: TGTGCCAGCAGCTCACCTAGCGGGGGCTCTGCAGATACGCAGTATTTT
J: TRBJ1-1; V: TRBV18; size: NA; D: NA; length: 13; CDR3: CASSPRQGTEAFF; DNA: TGTGCCAGCTCACCAAGGCAGGGCACTGAAGCTTTCTTT
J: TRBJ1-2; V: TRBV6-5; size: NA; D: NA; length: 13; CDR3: CASSYALNYGYTF; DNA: TGTGCCAGCAGTTACGCACTTAACTATGGCTACACCTTC
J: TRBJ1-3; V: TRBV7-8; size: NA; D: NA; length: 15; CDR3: CASSLAGSSGNTIYF; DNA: TGTGCCAGCAGCTTAGCTGGATCCTCTGGAAACACCATATATTTT
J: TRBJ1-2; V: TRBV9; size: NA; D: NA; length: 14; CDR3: CASSRSGTSYGYTF; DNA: TGTGCCAGCAGCCGGTCAGGGACGAGCTATGGCTACACCTTC
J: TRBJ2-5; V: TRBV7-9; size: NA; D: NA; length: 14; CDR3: CASSRDSPPETQYF; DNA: TGTGCCAGCAGCCGAGACTCTCCCCCCGAGACCCAGTACTTC
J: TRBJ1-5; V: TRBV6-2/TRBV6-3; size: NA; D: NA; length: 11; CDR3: CASSPGVAQHF; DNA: TGTGCCAGCAGCCCAGGTGTGGCCCAGCATTTT
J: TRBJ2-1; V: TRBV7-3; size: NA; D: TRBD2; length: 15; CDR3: CASSSGLAGGSGQFF; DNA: TGTGCCAGCAGCTCCGGACTAGCGGGAGGGTCGGGGCAGTTCTTC